Below, 15 T cell receptor beta chains from the same sample are listed, as sequenced in a study of T cell responses to AZD1222 COVID-19 vaccine. Sequencing used immunoSEQ multiplex PCR; TCRdb keeps in-frame clones, though not all of them. This table has some 50,000 clones, around 90% appearing once. The sample was peripheral blood, taken 28 days after the second AZD1222 dose. Receptors originate from an adult who received the AZD1222 COVID-19 vaccine.

The V gene is TRBV12-3 or TRBV12-4, the J gene TRBJ2-1, with D possibly being TRBD1 (6 bases). Trimming shortened V by 8 bases and J by 0 bases, and 8 bases separated the two germline ends. This CDR3 is 13 amino acids long. The CDR3 DNA follows: TGTGCCAGCCAGGGGAGCTCCTACAATGAGCAGTTCTTC. It codes for CASQGSSYNEQFF.

The chain joins TRBV5-4 to TRBJ1-1; the D gene is possibly TRBD1 (6 bases). The CDR3 is 14 amino acids. The V end was cut by 2 bases, the J end by 1 base, with 9 bases between. Germline-derived CDR1 and CDR2 are SGHNT and YYREEE (reference sequence). The CDR3 protein is CASSFYRENTEAFF. The CDR3 nucleotides read TGTGCCAGCAGCTTCTACAGGGAGAACACTGAAGCTTTCTTT.

The chain employs TRBV7-9 and TRBJ2-1, with D perhaps matching TRBD2 (6 bases). Germline CDR1 SEHNR, CDR2 FQNEAQ (reference sequence). V lost 4 bases and J lost 8, with 15 bases in between. CDR3 length: 14 residues. DNA for the CDR3: TGTGCCAGCAGCTCGTGGAGGAGGGAATATGAGCAGTTCTTC. Its protein is CASSSWRREYEQFF.

The table lists this clone with a count of one. The CDR3 is CASSSDISYNEQFF. The DNA for the CDR3 is TGCGCCAGCAGCTCGGACATCTCCTACAATGAGCAGTTCTTC. The chain has TRBV5-1 and TRBJ2-1, with a weak D call TRBD1 (5 bases). The length of the CDR3 is 14 residues. Germline CDR1 SGHRS, CDR2 YFSETQ. Trimming took 3 bases from V and 0 from J, leaving 7 bases between them.

This clone appeared a single time. V gene TRBV7-2 combines with J gene TRBJ1-2, with D perhaps TRBD1 (5 bases). V was shortened by 4 bases and J by 0 bases, with 12 bases between the two germline ends. There are 15 residues in the CDR3. Germline V gives CDR1 SGHTA, CDR2 FQGNSA. This CDR3 reads CASSSQGTANYGYTF. The CDR3 nucleotides read TGTGCCAGCAGCTCCCAAGGGACGGCTAACTATGGCTACACCTTC.

The chain employs TRBV5-1 and TRBJ2-1, with D possibly being TRBD2 (6 bases). This CDR3 region has 15 residues. Trimming left V 0 bases short and J 4 bases short, with 11 bases between. CDR1 is SGHRS, CDR2 YFSETQ, per germline. The CDR3 is CASSLVSSAYNEQFF. The CDR3 DNA is TGCGCCAGCAGCTTGGTGTCTAGCGCGTACAATGAGCAGTTCTTC.

J is TRBJ2-1 and V is TRBV18, with 10 positions matching TRBD2. The V gene's germline CDR1 is KGHSH and CDR2 LQKENI. Germline trimming cut 0 bases from V and 10 bases from J; bases unmatched to any gene: 3. The length of the CDR3 is 14 residues. This CDR3 reads CASSPPTSGTEQFF. In DNA, the CDR3 is TGTGCCAGCTCACCACCTACTAGCGGGACCGAGCAGTTCTTC.

The count of this clone is one. The chain links TRBV11-2 to TRBJ2-7; 11 bases line up with TRBD2. The CDR3 totals 14 residues. With V trimmed by 7 bases and J by 4 bases, 6 bases remained unmatched. The germline gives CDR1 SGHAT, CDR2 FQNNGV. The CDR3 sequence is CASTGTSGQYEQYF. The CDR3 coding sequence is TGTGCCAGCACCGGGACTAGCGGACAGTACGAGCAGTACTTC.

The chain combines TRBV6-2 or TRBV6-3 with TRBJ1-4; perhaps TRBD1 as D (5 bases). Trimming cost V 5 bases and J 8 bases, with 21 bases left between them. CDR3 length: 16 residues. The germline V gene encodes CDR1 MNHEY and CDR2 SVGEGT. In DNA, the CDR3 is TGTGCCAGCAGTAGATCCCGGGACGATGTATACGAAAAACTGTTTTTT. Translated: CASSRSRDDVYEKLFF.

The chain couples TRBV11-2 to TRBJ2-7, with D tentatively TRBD2 (7 bases). There are 16 residues in the CDR3. Deletions cut 5 bases from V and 2 bases from J, with 19 bases between. Germline CDR1 reads SGHAT; CDR2 reads FQNNGV. As DNA, the CDR3 is TGTGCCAGCAGCGGGGGGGCTAGAGGCCCCACCTACGAGCAGTACTTC. Its translation: CASSGGARGPTYEQYF.

This chain links TRBV2 with TRBJ1-1, with 7 positions matching TRBD1. CDR1 SNHLY and CDR2 FYNNEI come from the germline V gene. The CDR3 sequence is 13 residues long. V shed 8 bases and J 3 bases; nucleotides not matched to a gene: 6. CDR3 DNA sequence: TGTGCCAGCTACTCCGACAGGGACACTGAAGCTTTCTTT. This codes for CASYSDRDTEAFF.

CDR3 loop: CASSAGAGRNTGELFF. In DNA, the CDR3 is TGTGCCAGCAGCGCCGGGGCGGGCAGGAACACCGGGGAGCTGTTTTTT. The chain recombines TRBV7-6 with TRBJ2-2; D is perhaps TRBD1 or TRBD2 (5 bases each). The CDR3 extends over 16 amino acids. Germline loops: CDR1 SGHVS, CDR2 FNYEAQ. V was shortened by 5 bases and J by 1 base, with 14 bases between the two germline ends.

The chain combines TRBV27 with TRBJ2-7; 9 nucleotides line up with TRBD2. The J segment lost 3 bases and the V segment lost 6 bases, leaving 12 bases of the junction unmatched. This CDR3 spans 16 amino acids. Germline assignment: CDR1 MNHEY and CDR2 SMNVEV (reference sequence). The chain's CDR3 is CASSSKWTSVYYEQYF. The CDR3 DNA follows: TGTGCCAGCAGCTCGAAATGGACTAGCGTTTACTACGAGCAGTACTTC.

In its sample, this clone was seen a few times. The chain is built from TRBV7-3 and TRBJ1-6; maybe TRBD1 (5 bases). The CDR3 contains 16 residues. Germline V gene lookup returns CDR1 SGHTA and CDR2 FQGTGA. The V gene lost 2 bases and the J gene lost 6 bases, with 14 bases spanning the gap. DNA for the CDR3: TGTGCCAGCAGCTTAGGGAGGGGATATGGTAATTCACCCCTCCACTTT. Its translation is CASSLGRGYGNSPLHF.

The gene calls are TRBV28 and TRBJ2-2; TRBD1 might be the D (7 bases). The germline V gene encodes CDR1 MDHEN and CDR2 SYDVKM. V was cut by 2 bases and J by 4 bases, with 14 bases left in between. CDR3 length equals 16 residues. CDR3 in amino acids: CASSLAGGGATGELFF. The CDR3 bases are TGTGCCAGCAGTTTAGCAGGGGGAGGTGCCACCGGGGAGCTGTTTTTT.